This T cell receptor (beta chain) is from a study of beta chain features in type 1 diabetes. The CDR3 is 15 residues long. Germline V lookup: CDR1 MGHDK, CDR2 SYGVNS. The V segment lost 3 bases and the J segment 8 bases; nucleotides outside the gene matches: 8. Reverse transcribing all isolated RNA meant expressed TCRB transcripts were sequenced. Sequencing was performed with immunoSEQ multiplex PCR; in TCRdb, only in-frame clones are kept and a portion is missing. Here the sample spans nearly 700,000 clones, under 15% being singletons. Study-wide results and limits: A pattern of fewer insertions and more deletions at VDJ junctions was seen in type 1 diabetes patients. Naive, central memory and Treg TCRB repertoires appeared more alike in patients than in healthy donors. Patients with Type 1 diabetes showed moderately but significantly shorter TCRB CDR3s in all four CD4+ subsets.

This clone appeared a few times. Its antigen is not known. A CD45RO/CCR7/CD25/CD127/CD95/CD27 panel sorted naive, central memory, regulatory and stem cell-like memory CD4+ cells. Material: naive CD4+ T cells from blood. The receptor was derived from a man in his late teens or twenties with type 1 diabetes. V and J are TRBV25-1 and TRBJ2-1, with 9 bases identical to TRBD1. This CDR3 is CASSDPGQGLDEQFF. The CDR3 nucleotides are TGTGCCAGCAGTGACCCGGGACAGGGCCTCGATGAGCAGTTCTTC.